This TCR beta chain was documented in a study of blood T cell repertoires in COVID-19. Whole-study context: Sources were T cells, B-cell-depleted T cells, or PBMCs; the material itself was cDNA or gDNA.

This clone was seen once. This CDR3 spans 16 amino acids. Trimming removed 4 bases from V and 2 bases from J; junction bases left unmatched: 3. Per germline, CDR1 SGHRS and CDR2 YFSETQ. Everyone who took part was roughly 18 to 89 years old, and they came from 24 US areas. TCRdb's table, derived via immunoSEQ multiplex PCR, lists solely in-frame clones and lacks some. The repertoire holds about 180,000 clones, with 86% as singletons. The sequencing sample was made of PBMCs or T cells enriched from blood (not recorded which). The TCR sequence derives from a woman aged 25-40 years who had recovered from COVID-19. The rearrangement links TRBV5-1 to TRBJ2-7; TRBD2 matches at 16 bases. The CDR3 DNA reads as TGCGCCAGCAGCCCCGGGACTAGCGGGAGGGCCTACGAGCAGTACTTC. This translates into CASSPGTSGRAYEQYF.